The rows below give T cell receptor beta chains drawn from one sample of a study of T cell responses to AZD1222 COVID-19 vaccine. The table came from immunoSEQ multiplex PCR; TCRdb's copy has only in-frame clones and leaves some out. This table has 110,000 to 150,000 clones, just over 85% appearing once. The sample here was peripheral blood, taken on day 0 of AZD1222 vaccination. The receptors originated from an adult in good health. CDR3s include the opening cysteine and the closing phenylalanine or tryptophan. Each record gives: J gene, clone size, D gene, V gene, CDR3 DNA, CDR3 protein. The D gene is left open where the match is weak. Some rows have no size entry. The others give once, few or many, or a class for an expanded clone.

TRBJ1-2,few,TRBD1,TRBV5-4,TGTGCCAGCAGCTCGGGACAGGGTTCTAACTATGGCTACACCTTC,CASSSGQGSNYGYTF
TRBJ1-4,NA,TRBD1,TRBV7-2,TGTGCCAGCAGCAAAACCGGGACAGGGGGGGAAAAACTGTTTTTT,CASSKTGTGGEKLFF
TRBJ2-1,once,TRBD2,TRBV6-1,TGTGCCAGCAGTGGACCGGAAGACGCTAGCGGGCCCGGTCCCTACAATGAGCAGTTCTTC,CASSGPEDASGPGPYNEQFF
TRBJ1-6,NA,NA,TRBV18,TGTGCCAGCTCACCACCCCATGGGCAGGGAAATTCACCCCTCCACTTT,CASSPPHGQGNSPLHF
TRBJ2-2,NA,TRBD1,TRBV4-1,TGCGCCAGCAGCCAAGAACCGGGACAGCTTACCGGGGAGCTGTTTTTT,CASSQEPGQLTGELFF
TRBJ2-7,NA,NA,TRBV6-5,TGTGCCAGCAGTTACGTCCAGGGGAACTCCTACGAGCAGTACTTC,CASSYVQGNSYEQYF
TRBJ2-5,NA,NA,TRBV27,TGTGCCAGCAGTCCCGGACGCCAGGAGACCCAGTACTTC,CASSPGRQETQYF
TRBJ2-7,NA,NA,TRBV4-3,TGCGCCAGCAGCCAATTTATAGGGTCCTACGAGCAGTACTTC,CASSQFIGSYEQYF
TRBJ2-2,NA,NA,TRBV5-6,TGTGCCAGCAGCTTGGCCGTCGGGGAGCTGTTTTTT,CASSLAVGELFF
TRBJ2-5,few,TRBD2,TRBV19,TGTGCCAGTAGTATGAGGACTAGCGGGATGGAGACCCAGTACTTC,CASSMRTSGMETQYF
TRBJ2-2,NA,TRBD2,TRBV5-1,TGCGCCAGCAGCACCGGGACTAGCGGGAGGAGGGAGACCGGGGAGCTGTTTTTT,CASSTGTSGRRETGELFF
TRBJ1-5,NA,NA,TRBV30,TGTGCCTGGAGTGTTCTATCGGTCAATCAGCCCCAGCATTTT,CAWSVLSVNQPQHF
TRBJ1-1,NA,NA,TRBV7-9,TGTGCCAGCTCCTCTAGCGGTCGCACTGAAGCTTTCTTT,CASSSSGRTEAFF
TRBJ2-7,NA,NA,TRBV6-2/TRBV6-3,TGTGCCAGCAGTTCGCACCGGGACTCGTCCTACGAGCAGTACTTC,CASSSHRDSSYEQYF
TRBJ2-1,NA,NA,TRBV29-1,TGCAGCGCCCCAGGGGGGTATGAGCAGTTCTTC,CSAPGGYEQFF
TRBJ1-1,NA,TRBD1,TRBV5-1,TGCGCCAGCAGCCAGGGACAGATGAACACTGAAGCTTTCTTT,CASSQGQMNTEAFF
TRBJ2-1,NA,TRBD1,TRBV10-2,TGCGCCAGCAGCCCCAGGGACAGATACTACAATGAGCAGTTCTTC,CASSPRDRYYNEQFF
TRBJ2-5,NA,TRBD1,TRBV7-7,TGTGCCAGCAGAAAAACAGGGGTCGTCTTAGAGACCCAGTACTTC,CASRKTGVVLETQYF
TRBJ2-1,NA,TRBD2,TRBV4-1,TGCGCCAGCAGCCAGTCTGGACTAGCAAGTTCCTACAATGAGCAGTTCTTC,CASSQSGLASSYNEQFF
TRBJ1-3,NA,NA,TRBV6-6,TGTGCCAGCACCCTCGACGGGTACTCTGGAAACACCATATATTTT,CASTLDGYSGNTIYF
TRBJ2-7,NA,TRBD2,TRBV5-4,TGTGCCAGCAGCCAAACGACTAGCTCCTCCTACGAGCAGTACTTC,CASSQTTSSSYEQYF
TRBJ2-3,NA,NA,TRBV25-1,TGTGCCAGCAGTTTCACCTTTGATACGCAGTATTTT,CASSFTFDTQYF
TRBJ1-2,NA,NA,TRBV19,TGTGCCAGTAGCACCATCCTCAGGACGGAAGACTACTATGGCTACACCTTC,CASSTILRTEDYYGYTF
TRBJ2-2,NA,NA,TRBV7-3,TGTGCCAGCAGCTCCAAAGGGGGGTTCGCGAACACCGGGGAGCTGTTTTTT,CASSSKGGFANTGELFF
TRBJ1-1,once,NA,TRBV4-1,TGCGCCAGCAGCCAGGCTACAGGTCAAACGGAAGCTTTCTTT,CASSQATGQTEAFF
TRBJ1-2,NA,TRBD1,TRBV5-1,TGCGCCAGCAGCTTGTCACAGGGGGTCGATGGCTACACCTTC,CASSLSQGVDGYTF
TRBJ1-1,NA,NA,TRBV5-1,TGCGCCAGCAGCCCCCGAGCGGATACGAACACTGAAGCTTTCTTT,CASSPRADTNTEAFF
TRBJ2-1,NA,NA,TRBV5-1,TGCGCCAGCAGCTTTGGGCAGGGGTACAATGAGCAGTTCTTC,CASSFGQGYNEQFF
TRBJ1-2,NA,NA,TRBV14,TGTGCCAGCAGCCGGTTCTATGGGGACGGAGGAAACTATGGCTACACCTTC,CASSRFYGDGGNYGYTF
TRBJ2-7,NA,TRBD2,TRBV28,TGTGCCAGCAGTTTAGGGACTAGCGGTTACGAGCAGTACTTC,CASSLGTSGYEQYF
TRBJ1-1,NA,NA,TRBV21-1,TGTGCCACAATTCGCACTGAAGCTTTCTTT,CATIRTEAFF